Each of the 15 T cell receptor beta chains below was sequenced from the same sample in a study of T cells in localized non-small cell lung cancer. Profiled with immunoSEQ multiplex PCR; TCRdb holds only in-frame clones, not every one. The data hold some 2,200 clones, with about a quarter observed a single time. The sample consisted of lung tumor tissue, taken before any cancer treatment. The receptors come from a woman aged 35 to 69 with stage III squamous cell lung carcinoma.

This chain connects TRBV30 to TRBJ1-4; no reliable D call. V lost 5 bases to trimming and J lost 8 bases, with 15 bases between them. This CDR3 has 13 residues. Germline CDR1 and CDR2: GTSNPN and SVGIG (reference sequence). The CDR3 nucleotides read TGTGCCTGGGACCGGACCCGAGGGGAAAAACTGTTTTTT. This gives the protein CAWDRTRGEKLFF.

The table lists this clone with a count of one. The chain carries TRBV18 and TRBJ2-7; 8 bases agree with TRBD1. With V trimmed by 3 bases and J by 0 bases, 7 bases remained unmatched. The CDR3 runs to 16 residues. Germline V gene lookup returns CDR1 KGHSH and CDR2 LQKENI. DNA for the CDR3: TGTGCCAGCTCACCCCAGACAGGGGACCACTCCTACGAGCAGTACTTC. Translation: CASSPQTGDHSYEQYF.

This clone appeared a few times. The rearrangement joins TRBV11-3 to TRBJ1-6; 8 bases are shared with TRBD1. The V segment lost 5 bases and the J segment 7 bases; nucleotides outside the gene matches: 10. CDR3 length equals 16 residues. Germline V gene data show CDR1 as SGHNT and CDR2 as YENEEA. The CDR3 bases are TGTGCCAGCAGCCCTCTTGGGGGACAGGAGAATTCACCCCTCCACTTT. Amino acids: CASSPLGGQENSPLHF.

This clone is classed as large. This chain links TRBV6-8 with TRBJ1-1; 7 bases fit TRBD1. Germline CDR1 and CDR2: MNHGY and SAAAGT. This CDR3 has 16 residues. V shed 5 bases and J 0 bases; nucleotides not matched to a gene: 9. The CDR3 DNA reads TGTGCCAGCAGTCCCCGGGACAGCCTCATGAACACTGAAGCTTTCTTT. Translated, it gives CASSPRDSLMNTEAFF.

This clone showed up just a few times. The V and J genes are TRBV23-1 and TRBJ2-7; 8 nucleotides align to TRBD1. TRBV23-1 belongs to the ORF category, with a function that is uncertain. With 6 bases clipped from V and 3 bases from J, the junction kept 13 bases outside the gene matches. The CDR3 runs 16 residues. The CDR3 here is CASSQASDRVSYEQYF. The CDR3 DNA follows: TGCGCCAGCAGCCAAGCATCGGACAGGGTGAGCTACGAGCAGTACTTC.

This clone was detected a few times. This chain connects TRBV7-2 to TRBJ2-5; unclear D gene. Trimming cost V 5 bases and J 5 bases, with 12 bases left between them. In germline, CDR1 is SGHTA, CDR2 FQGNSA. This CDR3 is 13 amino acids long. CDR3 sequence: CASSDWLGETQYF. CDR3 nucleotide sequence: TGTGCCAGCAGCGATTGGCTGGGGGAGACCCAGTACTTC.

The genes are TRBV19 and TRBJ1-2; 8 bases align to TRBD1. The CDR3 spans 17 residues. V was clipped by 7 bases and J by 4 bases; unmatched bases: 17. Germline CDR1 and CDR2: LNHDA and SQIVND (reference sequence). The CDR3 DNA follows: TGTGCCAGTAACCAACTCACCGGGGCAGGGGGCTTCTATGGCTACACCTTC. Protein: CASNQLTGAGGFYGYTF.

The genes are TRBV9 and TRBJ1-1; D ambiguous. This CDR3 is built from 12 residues. V lost 5 bases to trimming and J lost 6 bases, with 11 bases between them. Germline V CDR1 and CDR2: SGDLS, YYNGEE. The CDR3 sequence: CASSEDGAEAFF. As DNA, the CDR3 is TGTGCCAGCAGTGAGGACGGGGCTGAAGCTTTCTTT.

V and J are TRBV1 and TRBJ1-2; the DNA was not used to check the table's D call, TRBD1. TRBV1 is a documented pseudogene. The CDR3 loop spans 16 amino acids. This CDR3 is CASSQEITGTNYGYTF. As DNA, the CDR3 is TGCGCCAGCAGCCAAGAAATAACAGGGACTAACTATGGCTACACCTTC.

This clone was counted a few times. This chain joins TRBV25-1 and TRBJ2-7; no firm D call. Trimming pared 6 bases from V and 1 base from J, leaving 13 bases between. Germline V gene lookup returns CDR1 MGHDK and CDR2 SYGVNS. The CDR3 consists of 14 residues. CDR3 coding DNA: TGTGCCAGCAGAGACGTCACGAGTTCCTACGAGCAGTACTTC. Its protein is CASRDVTSSYEQYF.

This clone is categorized as large (0.1 to 1%). This chain uses TRBV11-3 with TRBJ1-1; no clear D. Germline CDR1 SGHNT, CDR2 YENEEA. V was trimmed by 2 bases and J by 0 bases, leaving 7 bases between them. The CDR3 is made up of 14 amino acids. As DNA, the CDR3 is TGTGCCAGCAGCTTAACCAGTGTGAACACTGAAGCTTTCTTT. Translated, it gives CASSLTSVNTEAFF. Full variable domain (missing parts from reference TRBV11-3 and TRBJ1-1): EAGVVQSPRYKIIEKKQPVAFWCNPISGHNTLYWYLQNLGQGPELLIRYENEEAVDDSQLPKDRFSAERLKGVDSTLKIQPAELGDSAVYLCASSLTSVNTEAFFGQGTRLTVV.

This clone was observed a handful of times. The chain has TRBV9 and TRBJ1-6, with no clear D. Looked up from germline, CDR1 is SGDLS and CDR2 is YYNGEE. CDR3 size: 14 residues. Between the trimmed V and J ends, which lost 4 bases and 2 bases, there was a span of 7 bases. The CDR3 loop is CASSSGTYNSPLHF. CDR3 sequence (DNA): TGTGCCAGCAGCTCCGGAACCTATAATTCACCCCTCCACTTT.

This clone occurred a few times. The chain joins TRBV9 to TRBJ2-5, with D unclear. This CDR3 spans 14 amino acids. Germline CDR1 is SGDLS and CDR2 is YYNGEE. The V end lost 6 bases, the J end lost 1 base, and 13 bases lay between the germline ends. The CDR3 sequence: CASNSISRQETQYF. The CDR3 DNA is TGTGCCAGCAATTCCATTAGTCGCCAAGAGACCCAGTACTTC. Supplemented by reference TRBV9 and TRBJ2-5, the full variable domain reads DSGVTQTPKHLITATGQRVTLRCSPRSGDLSVYWYQQSLDQGLQFLIQYYNGEERAKGNILERFSAQQFPDLHSELNLSSLELGDSALYFCASNSISRQETQYFGPGTRLLVL.

The chain couples TRBV4-3 to TRBJ2-5; TRBD2 aligns across 10 bases. The CDR3 runs 22 residues. The V segment lost 0 bases and the J segment 2 bases; nucleotides outside the gene matches: 21. Per the germline V gene, CDR1 is LGHNA and CDR2 is YSLEER. Here the CDR3 reads CASSQESLESPSGGRKQETQYF. The DNA of the CDR3 is TGCGCCAGCAGCCAAGAGTCATTGGAGAGTCCTAGCGGGGGCCGAAAACAAGAGACCCAGTACTTC.

This chain links TRBV11-3 with TRBJ2-7, with TRBD1 identical over 8 bases. The CDR3 has 16 residues. Germline loops: CDR1 SGHNT, CDR2 YENEEA. Unmatched junction bases numbered 11, after V lost 4 bases and J lost 3 bases. The CDR3 region has the DNA TGTGCCAGCAGCTACCTGGGGGGACAGGCCCTCTACGAGCAGTACTTC. Protein product: CASSYLGGQALYEQYF.